The clone carrying this T cell receptor (beta chain) was seen a few times. Its antigen is undetermined. Germline CDR1 SNHLY, CDR2 FYNNEI. V trimming: 2 bases; J trimming: 2 bases; junction bases outside the gene matches: 3. The CDR3 sequence is 15 residues long. The data were taken from a study of T cells in Graves' hyperthyroidism and ophthalmopathy. The study included ophthalmopathy patients with Clinical Activity Score at least 3, NOSPECS grade at least 4 and duration under 3 months. The CDR3 regions of TCR beta were amplified from RNA transcripts. An initial round of RT-PCR targeting the TCR CDR3 relied on the HTBI primer set. TCRdb redid the calling of the multiplex PCR reads with MiXCR, one entry per CDR3 protein. The table includes around 350,000 distinct CDR3 sequences, approximately 14% detected once. Study findings and constraints: The model predicted ophthalmopathy a median roughly six months before onset.

Sequencing was performed on blood. The V gene is TRBV2, the J gene TRBJ2-7; 10 positions agree with TRBD1. This TCR came from a woman aged 25 to 39 with Graves' ophthalmopathy. The CDR3 DNA sequence: TGTGCCAGCAGTGAACCGGGACAGGGGACCTACGAGCAGTACTTC. Its protein is CASSEPGQGTYEQYF. The full variable domain, with the rest looked up from reference TRBV2 and TRBJ2-7, is EPEVTQTPSHQVTQMGQEVILRCVPISNHLYFYWYRQILGQKVEFLVSFYNNEISEKSEIFDDQFSVERPDGSNFTLKIRSTKLEDSAMYFCASSEPGQGTYEQYFGPGTRLTVT.